Following are 29 T cell receptor beta chains from one sample sequenced in a study of technical replicates of blood from a handful of donors. Some clones are missing from TCRdb's copy, which holds only in-frame ones; the method was immunoSEQ multiplex PCR. The data hold 45,000 to 60,000 clones, with roughly nine tenths observed a single time. Sequencing was done on a sample of PBMCs. These receptors were obtained from a human donor in good health. Some clones in this sample may be carry-over from other donors' samples.

With respect to this clone: The junction and the germline gene differ at one end; a read error may be behind it. The CDR3: CASSLESWGQSYF. In nucleotides, the CDR3 is TGTGCCAGCAGCTTAGAAAGCTGGGGACAGTCCTATTTC. V usage is TRBV7-2 and J usage is TRBJ2-7; 7 bases agree with TRBD1. Germline-derived CDR1 and CDR2 are SGHTA and FQGNSA. The CDR3 runs to 13 residues.

The V and J genes are TRBV7-9 and TRBJ2-3, with TRBD2 identical over 9 bases. V trimming: 5 bases; J trimming: 4 bases; junction bases outside the gene matches: 4. The CDR3 runs to 14 residues. Looked up from germline, CDR1 is SEHNR and CDR2 is FQNEAQ (reference sequence). The CDR3 DNA reads as TGTGCCAGCAGCCGGGGACTAGCCCCAGATACGCAGTATTTT. This sequence encodes CASSRGLAPDTQYF.

The genes are TRBV29-1 and TRBJ1-2, with 11 bases fitting TRBD1. This CDR3 is built from 15 residues. The ends lost 4 bases at V and 4 bases at J; junction bases unmatched: 8. Germline lookup yields CDR1 SQVTM and CDR2 ANQGSEA. The CDR3 DNA reads as TGCAGCGTTGCCCCCGGACAGGGGGCGAGCTATGGCTACACCTTC. Translating it yields CSVAPGQGASYGYTF.

The chain links TRBV7-8 to TRBJ2-2, with 7 positions matching TRBD1. V trimming: 4 bases; J trimming: 4 bases; junction bases outside the gene matches: 6. The CDR3 contains 15 residues. Germline CDR1 and CDR2: SGHVS and FQNEAQ. CDR3 DNA sequence: TGTGCCAGCAGCTCGACAGGGACCACCACCGGGGAGCTGTTTTTT. It encodes CASSSTGTTTGELFF.

The chain is built from TRBV7-2 and TRBJ2-5; D is unresolved. Germline assignment: CDR1 SGHTA and CDR2 FQGNSA. The CDR3 loop spans 14 amino acids. The V end lost 5 bases, the J end lost 5 bases, and 15 bases lay between the germline ends. For the CDR3, the DNA is TGTGCCAGCAGCACCCCTATGAGTGTGGAGACCCAGTACTTC. Translated: CASSTPMSVETQYF.

The J gene is TRBJ2-1, the V gene TRBV7-3; possibly TRBD1 for D (5 bases). Germline lookup yields CDR1 SGHTA and CDR2 FQGTGA. The CDR3 runs to 14 residues. V was pared by 5 bases and J by 4 bases, with 12 bases between. The CDR3 protein is CASSRQPPYNEQFF. Here the CDR3 DNA reads TGTGCCAGCAGCCGACAGCCCCCTTACAATGAGCAGTTCTTC.

Here the CDR3 DNA reads TGCGCCAGCAGCCCACAGGGTAGGGGCACAGATACGCAGTATTTT. Translated, it gives CASSPQGRGTDTQYF. The chain employs TRBV5-1 and TRBJ2-3, with D possibly matching TRBD1 (6 bases). The V gene's germline CDR1 is SGHRS and CDR2 YFSETQ. The CDR3 is 15 residues long. V was pared by 4 bases and J by 1 base, with 13 bases between.

The V and J genes are TRBV5-1 and TRBJ2-7; 10 nucleotides agree with TRBD1. Germline lookup yields CDR1 SGHRS and CDR2 YFSETQ. With 5 bases clipped from V and 3 bases from J, the junction kept 5 bases outside the gene matches. The CDR3 extends over 14 amino acids. CDR3 sequence reads: CASSTGTGVYEQYF. The CDR3 coding sequence is TGCGCCAGCAGTACCGGGACAGGGGTCTACGAGCAGTACTTC. The full variable domain, its missing parts supplied by reference TRBV5-1 and TRBJ2-7, is KAGVTQTPRYLIKTRGQQVTLSCSPISGHRSVSWYQQTPGQGLQFLFEYFSETQRNKGNFPGRFSGRQFSNSRSEMNVSTLELGDSALYLCASSTGTGVYEQYFGPGTRLTVT.

The V call is TRBV27, the J call TRBJ1-2, with a weak D call TRBD1 (6 bases). Germline CDR1 MNHEY, CDR2 SMNVEV (reference sequence). V dropped 0 bases and J dropped 7 bases, with 9 bases sitting between them. The CDR3 extends over 13 amino acids. This CDR3 is CASSLSAGVGYTF. CDR3 DNA sequence: TGTGCCAGCAGTTTATCGGCAGGGGTTGGCTACACCTTC.

The chain uses TRBV5-6 and TRBJ1-6; tentative D call: TRBD1 (6 bases). The CDR3 contains 18 residues. Looked up from germline, CDR1 is SGHDT and CDR2 is YYEEEE. The V end lost 4 bases, the J end lost 0 bases, and 17 bases lay between the germline ends. This CDR3 reads CASSGGRDGNSYNSPLHF. The CDR3, as DNA: TGTGCCAGCAGCGGGGGCCGGGATGGGAACTCCTATAATTCACCCCTCCACTTT.

This chain connects TRBV9 to TRBJ2-1, with D perhaps matching TRBD1 (6 bases). The germline V gene has CDR1 SGDLS and CDR2 YYNGEE. V was shortened by 0 bases and J by 0 bases, with 10 bases between the two germline ends. The length of the CDR3 is 16 residues. The CDR3 DNA reads as TGTGCCAGCAGCGTAGACGCCAGGGGCTCCTACAATGAGCAGTTCTTC. The encoded protein is CASSVDARGSYNEQFF.

J is TRBJ2-5 and V is TRBV7-2; D unclear. V lost 4 bases, J lost 5 bases, and 11 bases lay in between. Germline values: CDR1 SGHTA, CDR2 FQGNSA. The CDR3 is 13 amino acids. The CDR3 coding sequence is TGTGCCAGCAGCTCCACAGCCAGGGAGACCCAGTACTTC. This codes for CASSSTARETQYF.

The chain employs TRBV7-9 and TRBJ2-7, with 7 bases identical to TRBD1. This CDR3 region has 15 residues. Germline loops: CDR1 SEHNR, CDR2 FQNEAQ (reference sequence). The trim removed 4 bases at V and 2 bases at J, leaving 8 bases unmatched. The CDR3 bases are TGTGCCAGCAGCTCCGCAGGGGGTTTCACCTACGAGCAGTACTTC. Encoded protein: CASSSAGGFTYEQYF.

The chain links TRBV9 to TRBJ1-2; 9 nucleotides align to TRBD1. This CDR3 is built from 16 residues. Germline V gene lookup returns CDR1 SGDLS and CDR2 YYNGEE. Trimming removed 0 bases from V and 2 bases from J; junction bases left unmatched: 5. The CDR3 nucleotides are TGTGCCAGCAGCGTAGAAGAGGGACAGGGAAACTATGGCTACACCTTC. It specifies CASSVEEGQGNYGYTF.

The CDR3 coding sequence is TGCGCCAGCAGCGAGGGTGGGCCGGGGGGAAATTCACCCCTCCACTTT. Translated: CASSEGGPGGNSPLHF. The V call is TRBV5-1, the J call TRBJ1-6, with D perhaps matching TRBD1 (5 bases). The CDR3 contains 16 residues. The V gene's germline CDR1 is SGHRS and CDR2 YFSETQ. V was cut by 4 bases and J by 7 bases, with 18 bases left in between.

As concerns this clone: Germline is not matched at one junction end, which may reflect a read error. The chain has TRBV4-1 and TRBJ1-5; 8 bases line up with TRBD1. CDR1 is MGHRA and CDR2 is YSYEKL in the germline V gene. The CDR3 spans 15 residues. Here the CDR3 reads CASSLGAGGKQPQHF. The CDR3 nucleotides read TGCGCCAGCAGCCTTGGGGCAGGGGGCAAACAGCCCCAGCATTTT.

The chain couples TRBV11-2 to TRBJ2-7; D uncertain. The germline V and J ends were trimmed by 2 bases and 2 bases, with 13 bases remaining between them. Germline CDR1 is SGHAT and CDR2 is FQNNGV. This CDR3 is 15 amino acids long. CDR3 DNA: TGTGCCAGCAGCTTAAAGGCTGACAACACCTACGAGCAGTACTTC. Protein sequence: CASSLKADNTYEQYF.

The gene calls are TRBV29-1 and TRBJ1-3, with D perhaps TRBD1 (5 bases). The CDR3 runs to 11 residues. Trimming took off 7 bases at V and 7 bases at J, with 11 bases between the two ends. Germline V CDR1 and CDR2: SQVTM, ANQGSEA. The CDR3, as DNA: TGCAGCGGTTGGAGGGGTAACACCATATATTTT. The encoded protein is CSGWRGNTIYF.

V and J are TRBV5-4 and TRBJ2-7; TRBD2 matches at 11 bases. This CDR3 has 15 residues. CDR1 and CDR2 from the germline V gene are SGHNT and YYREEE (reference sequence). J lost 1 base, V lost 4 bases, and 4 bases had no gene match. The CDR3 coding sequence is TGTGCCAGCAGCAAGCTAGCGGGAGGTTCCTACGAGCAGTACTTC. Translation: CASSKLAGGSYEQYF.

V gene TRBV7-6 combines with J gene TRBJ1-1; 7 nucleotides align to TRBD1. Germline trimming cut 5 bases from V and 3 bases from J; bases unmatched to any gene: 9. CDR3 length equals 15 residues. Germline CDR1 and CDR2: SGHVS and FNYEAQ. The CDR3 is CASSPHGQDHTEAFF. CDR3 bases: TGTGCCAGCAGCCCTCATGGACAGGACCACACTGAAGCTTTCTTT. Based on the CDR3 plus reference TRBV7-6 and TRBJ1-1, the full variable domain is GAGVSQSPRYKVTKRGQDVALRCDPISGHVSLYWYRQALGQGPEFLTYFNYEAQQDKSGLPNDRFSAERPEGSISTLTIQRTEQRDSAMYRCASSPHGQDHTEAFFGQGTRLTVV.

This clone was counted a single time. DNA for the CDR3: TGTGCCAGCAGTAAGACCAGCGGCCTACAGTTCTTC. Its protein product is CASSKTSGLQFF. The chain is built from TRBV6-5 and TRBJ2-1, with D tentatively TRBD2 (5 bases). The CDR3 loop spans 12 amino acids. V gave up 5 bases and J gave up 13 bases, with 15 bases separating them. Germline V gene data show CDR1 as MNHEY and CDR2 as SVGAGI.

The chain combines TRBV30 with TRBJ2-1, with 9 bases matching TRBD1. The germline V gene encodes CDR1 GTSNPN and CDR2 SVGIG (reference sequence). This CDR3 is built from 13 residues. After removal of 2 bases from V and 7 bases from J, the junction contained 3 bases not matched to a gene. This chain's CDR3 is CAWSPDRGNEQFF. The CDR3 nucleotides read TGTGCCTGGAGTCCAGACAGGGGGAATGAGCAGTTCTTC.

V is TRBV5-1 and J is TRBJ2-3, with TRBD2 as a possible D gene (5 bases). The length of the CDR3 is 13 residues. CDR1 is SGHRS and CDR2 is YFSETQ in the germline V gene. V lost 1 base and J lost 6, with 9 bases in between. CDR3 residues: CASSLFSVDTQYF. The CDR3 coding sequence is TGCGCCAGCAGCTTGTTTAGCGTGGATACGCAGTATTTT. Combining the CDR3 with reference TRBV5-1 and TRBJ2-3 gives the whole variable domain KAGVTQTPRYLIKTRGQQVTLSCSPISGHRSVSWYQQTPGQGLQFLFEYFSETQRNKGNFPGRFSGRQFSNSRSEMNVSTLELGDSALYLCASSLFSVDTQYFGPGTRLTVL.

The rearrangement links TRBV5-8 to TRBJ2-5; D is unresolved. This CDR3 is built from 17 residues. V was trimmed by 1 base and J by 5 bases, leaving 21 bases between them. Germline-derived CDR1 and CDR2 are SGHTS and YDEGEE. The CDR3 loop reads CASSLTHSTITSETQYF. In DNA form, the CDR3 reads TGTGCCAGCAGCTTGACCCACTCCACTATAACTTCGGAGACCCAGTACTTC.

The chain carries TRBV12-5 and TRBJ2-4, with a tentative D call TRBD2 (6 bases). Germline V gene data show CDR1 as LGHNT and CDR2 as FRNRAP. The CDR3 spans 15 residues. V was pared by 6 bases and J by 1 base, with 13 bases between. CDR3: CASGLPRGAKNIQYF. CDR3 coding DNA: TGTGCTAGTGGCCTCCCCCGGGGGGCCAAAAACATTCAGTACTTC.

This chain uses TRBV7-9 with TRBJ2-7; 7 bases are shared with TRBD2. V trimming: 3 bases; J trimming: 5 bases; junction bases outside the gene matches: 7. CDR3 size: 14 residues. Germline V gene data show CDR1 as SEHNR and CDR2 as FQNEAQ (reference sequence). The CDR3 region is CASSLAGAIHEQYF. The CDR3 DNA sequence: TGTGCCAGCAGCTTGGCGGGAGCCATCCACGAGCAGTACTTC. Together with reference TRBV7-9 and TRBJ2-7, the CDR3 gives the full variable domain: DTGVSQNPRHKITKRGQNVTFRCDPISEHNRLYWYRQTLGQGPEFLTYFQNEAQLEKSRLLSDRFSAERPKGSFSTLEIQRTEQGDSAMYLCASSLAGAIHEQYFGPGTRLTVT.

The chain couples TRBV7-9 to TRBJ1-6, with D tentatively TRBD1 (6 bases). V was trimmed by 5 bases and J by 10 bases, leaving 15 bases between them. The CDR3 is 14 residues long. Germline CDR1 SEHNR, CDR2 FQNEAQ (reference sequence). The CDR3 DNA reads TGTGCCAGCAGCCCGGGGGGCGGGGGCTCACCCCTCCACTTT. Residues: CASSPGGGGSPLHF.

This clone was seen only once. V usage is TRBV12-5 and J usage is TRBJ2-5, with 13 nucleotides matching TRBD2. The CDR3 runs 17 residues. In germline, CDR1 is LGHNT, CDR2 FRNRAP. The J segment lost 2 bases and the V segment lost 1 base, leaving 4 bases of the junction unmatched. Here the CDR3 DNA reads TGTGCTAGTGGTTTGGGACTAGCGGGGGGACTTCAAGAGACCCAGTACTTC. Its protein is CASGLGLAGGLQETQYF.

The J gene is TRBJ2-5, the V gene TRBV4-3, with D possibly being TRBD2 (6 bases). The CDR3 is 15 amino acids. From germline, CDR1 is LGHNA and CDR2 YSLEER. Trimming took off 4 bases at V and 5 bases at J, with 17 bases between the two ends. The chain's CDR3 is CASSPTVGTRETQYF. CDR3 nucleotides: TGCGCCAGCAGCCCAACGGTTGGGACTCGGGAGACCCAGTACTTC.